This T cell receptor (beta chain) was recorded in a study of blood T cell repertoires in COVID-19. Study details: Sources were T cells, B-cell-depleted T cells, or PBMCs; the material itself was cDNA or gDNA.

Assay: immunoSEQ multiplex PCR; the TCRdb copy retains only in-frame clones and omits some. The sample records a few hundred thousand clones, approximately 90% being singletons. This CDR3 comprises 14 residues. V was shortened by 8 bases and J by 8 bases, with 19 bases between the two germline ends. Germline V gene lookup returns CDR1 MNHEY and CDR2 SVGAGI. The clonotype was recovered from a man aged 18 to 30 with COVID-19, enrolled during active disease. The gene calls are TRBV6-5 and TRBJ2-4, with a weak D call TRBD2 (7 bases). Sequenced material: peripheral blood. CDR3 sequence (DNA): TGTGCCAGCTCAGGCGGGGGCTTGGGTGACATTCAGTACTTC. Amino acid sequence: CASSGGGLGDIQYF.